This paragraph reports one T cell receptor (beta chain). Regarding time point: newly diagnosed GD, antithyroid drugs for less than 3 months. PBMCs provided the RNA from which the TCR library was made. The record originates from a study of regulatory T cells in long-lasting Graves disease. The V end was cut by 1 base, the J end by 0 bases, with 7 bases between. The CDR3 is made up of 15 amino acids. CDR1 and CDR2 from the germline V gene are LGHDT and YNNKEL (reference sequence). TCR beta libraries were built with iRepertoire HTBI primers and Arm-PCR of CDR3 regions. MiXCR was run by TCRdb on the multiplex PCR reads, yielding one entry per CDR3 protein. The sample has some 560,000 distinct CDR3 sequences, around 15% seen once. The same sample was also used in a study of T cells in Graves' hyperthyroidism and ophthalmopathy.

This specimen was peripheral blood mononuclear cells (PBMCs), taken at new diagnosis, from a patient treated with antithyroid drugs. The clonotype comes from a middle-aged woman with Graves disease. The chain uses TRBV3-1 and TRBJ1-3; the D is unclear. CDR3 protein: CASSQVPISGNTIYF. For the CDR3, the DNA is TGTGCCAGCAGCCAAGTTCCGATCTCTGGAAACACCATATATTTT.